This T cell receptor beta chain was sequenced during a study of cytotoxic CD8 clonotypes in ibrutinib-treated CLL. On this clone: Its antigen is unknown.

The germline V gene has CDR1 SEHNR and CDR2 FQNEAQ (reference sequence). CDR3 length: 13 residues. With 7 bases removed from V and 0 bases from J, the gap between germline ends came to 10 bases. Clones were read by immunoSEQ multiplex PCR, and TCRdb kept only the in-frame ones, dropping some. The sample contains about 68,000 clones, roughly 72% of which appear only once. Study-wide points: Public clonotypes proved infrequent, and on treatment they shrank or remained steady.

The TCR was taken from a human donor with chronic lymphocytic leukemia. The sample here was PBMCs, taken after 12 months of ibrutinib treatment. This chain links TRBV7-9 with TRBJ2-7, with D maybe TRBD2 (5 bases). This CDR3 reads CASNDRDSYEQYF. The DNA for the CDR3 is TGTGCCAGCAACGACCGGGACTCCTACGAGCAGTACTTC.